The 22 T cell receptor beta chains reported below all come from one sample, sequenced in a study of beta chain features in type 1 diabetes. Investigators reverse transcribed all isolated RNA, so they sequenced expressed TCRB transcripts. Sequenced by immunoSEQ multiplex PCR; TCRdb stores in-frame clones only, minus some. The sample records approximately 600,000 clones, 12% being singletons. These receptors have no known antigen. Study-wide findings and caveats: The study found moderately but significantly shorter TCRB CDR3s in all four CD4+ subsets of Type 1 diabetes patients.

Sequencing was performed on naive CD4+ T cells from blood. The receptors shown here come from a man aged 30 to 39 with type 1 diabetes.

This clone has only a few counts. The chain recombines TRBV2 with TRBJ1-2, with a possible D match to TRBD1 (5 bases). The V and J ends lost 4 bases and 6 bases respectively, with 12 bases between them. CDR1 SNHLY and CDR2 FYNNEI come from the germline V gene. This CDR3 comprises 13 residues. The CDR3 region is CASSGARGNGYTF. In DNA, the CDR3 is TGTGCCAGCAGTGGGGCGCGGGGGAATGGCTACACCTTC.

J is TRBJ1-1 and V is TRBV19; 10 bases are shared with TRBD1. Germline loops: CDR1 LNHDA, CDR2 SQIVND (reference sequence). This CDR3 is 14 amino acids long. V was pared by 1 base and J by 7 bases, with 3 bases of the junction left unmatched. In DNA form, the CDR3 reads TGTGCCAGTAGTATAGGACAGGGGGCGAATGAAGCTTTCTTT. Protein sequence: CASSIGQGANEAFF.

This chain joins TRBV6-5 and TRBJ1-2; 9 bases are shared with TRBD1. The germline gives CDR1 MNHEY, CDR2 SVGAGI. This CDR3 region has 15 residues. J lost 4 bases, V lost 5 bases, and 8 bases had no gene match. CDR3 in amino acids: CASSPTTGGSYGYTF. CDR3 nucleotide sequence: TGTGCCAGCAGTCCAACTACAGGGGGCTCCTATGGCTACACCTTC.

The V gene is TRBV7-3, the J gene TRBJ1-6, with D possibly being TRBD1 (5 bases). Germline loops: CDR1 SGHTA, CDR2 FQGTGA. With 10 bases removed from V and 8 bases from J, the gap between germline ends came to 18 bases. The CDR3 totals 14 residues. DNA of the CDR3: TGTGCCACCTGGTTCAGGGTCGAAGATTCACCCCTCCACTTT. This codes for CATWFRVEDSPLHF.

This clone showed up just a few times. This chain uses TRBV28 with TRBJ1-2, with a weak D call TRBD1 (5 bases). CDR1 and CDR2 from the germline V gene are MDHEN and SYDVKM. Trimming stripped 8 bases from V and 0 bases from J, with 13 bases between. CDR3 length: 14 amino acids. CDR3 sequence (DNA): TGTGCCAGCCGCGTGGACACTTCTAACTATGGCTACACCTTC. Residues: CASRVDTSNYGYTF.

This chain uses TRBV11-3 with TRBJ2-7; D possibly corresponds to TRBD1 (6 bases). Trimming pared 5 bases from V and 2 bases from J, leaving 10 bases between. CDR1 and CDR2 (germline): SGHNT, YENEEA. This CDR3 contains 13 residues. For the CDR3, the DNA is TGTGCCAGCAGCCCACAGGGAGCCTACGAGCAGTACTTC. It is translated as CASSPQGAYEQYF.

V and J are TRBV9 and TRBJ1-3; D not certain. This CDR3 has 16 amino acids. Trimming removed 4 bases from V and 4 bases from J, with 18 bases in between. Germline V gives CDR1 SGDLS, CDR2 YYNGEE. The CDR3 reads CASSSHLPMPGNTIYF. The CDR3 DNA reads TGTGCCAGCAGCTCTCATTTACCCATGCCCGGAAACACCATATATTTT.

This sequence joins TRBV9 and TRBJ2-3; either TRBD1 or TRBD2 may supply D (5 bases each). This CDR3 is 16 amino acids long. Germline-derived CDR1 and CDR2 are SGDLS and YYNGEE. Trimming stripped 4 bases from V and 2 bases from J, with 17 bases between. The CDR3 spells CASSPRDGTVTDTQYF. The CDR3 DNA is TGTGCCAGCAGCCCAAGGGACGGAACCGTCACAGATACGCAGTATTTT.

The genes are TRBV6-1 and TRBJ2-5, with 9 bases matching TRBD2. The CDR3 length is 15 residues. Losses at the gene ends were 6 bases for V and 0 bases for J; bases not matched to a gene: 5. Germline V gene sequence: CDR1 MNHNS, CDR2 SASEGT. In DNA form, the CDR3 reads TGTGCCAGCAGGCCTAGCGGGGTGTACCAAGAGACCCAGTACTTC. It yields the protein CASRPSGVYQETQYF.

This rearrangement joins TRBV18 to TRBJ2-2; possibly TRBD2 for D (6 bases). With 6 bases removed from V and 0 bases from J, the gap between germline ends came to 11 bases. The CDR3 covers 15 residues. CDR1 and CDR2 from the germline V gene are KGHSH and LQKENI. DNA for the CDR3: TGTGCCAGCTCTCGGGGGACGGCGAACACCGGGGAGCTGTTTTTT. It translates to CASSRGTANTGELFF.

The table lists this clone with a few counts. V gene TRBV7-2 combines with J gene TRBJ1-2; tentative D call: TRBD1 (5 bases). V was cut by 4 bases and J by 2 bases, with 11 bases left in between. The germline V gene encodes CDR1 SGHTA and CDR2 FQGNSA. The CDR3 sequence is 14 residues long. CDR3: CASSSNRHNYGYTF. The CDR3 coding sequence is TGTGCCAGCAGCTCAAACAGGCACAACTATGGCTACACCTTC.

This clone was seen more than once but under ten times. This chain uses TRBV6-6 with TRBJ1-1, with TRBD1 as a possible D gene (5 bases). Germline V lookup: CDR1 MNHNY, CDR2 SVGAGI (reference sequence). This CDR3 comprises 12 residues. The germline V and J ends were trimmed by 8 bases and 4 bases, with 11 bases remaining between them. CDR3 nucleotides: TGTGCCAGCCGAGGGACTGGCACTGAAGCTTTCTTT. It encodes CASRGTGTEAFF.

This clone was detected a few times. The same CDR3 also results from other DNA sequences found in this sample. This chain uses TRBV7-2 with TRBJ2-7; no definite D call. Trimming shortened V by 1 base and J by 2 bases, and 6 bases separated the two germline ends. Per germline, CDR1 SGHTA and CDR2 FQGNSA. This CDR3 contains 13 residues. The CDR3 reads CASSLGGPYEQYF. The CDR3 DNA is TGTGCCAGCAGCTTAGGTGGCCCCTACGAGCAGTACTTC.

This sequence joins TRBV10-3 and TRBJ1-1; D is uncertain. Between the trimmed V and J ends, which lost 0 bases and 8 bases, there was a span of 7 bases. CDR3 size: 12 residues. CDR1 and CDR2 from the germline V gene are ENHRY and SYGVKD. The CDR3 nucleotides read TGTGCCATCAGTGAGTCGAAGTTCGAAGCTTTCTTT. Encoded protein: CAISESKFEAFF.

This clone has more than one count but fewer than ten. The chain links TRBV11-2 to TRBJ2-5; D gene ambiguous. The CDR3 has 14 residues. V was pared by 1 base and J by 14 bases, with 20 bases between. Germline V gives CDR1 SGHAT, CDR2 FQNNGV. The CDR3 sequence is CASSLAIQLVPVYF. The CDR3 DNA follows: TGTGCCAGCAGCTTAGCGATACAGCTGGTACCGGTCTACTTC.

This clone was counted a few times. The CDR3 is CASGGTAHSNQPQHF. DNA of the CDR3: TGTGCCAGCGGGGGGACAGCGCATAGCAATCAGCCCCAGCATTTT. V is TRBV6-5 and J is TRBJ1-5; 7 bases agree with TRBD1. Per the germline V gene, CDR1 is MNHEY and CDR2 is SVGAGI. The CDR3 spans 15 residues. The V segment lost 8 bases and the J segment 0 bases; nucleotides outside the gene matches: 7.

The chain combines TRBV7-2 with TRBJ1-5, with 7 bases matching TRBD1. V dropped 1 base and J dropped 6; count of bases not matched to a gene: 3. The CDR3 is made up of 14 amino acids. Germline CDR1 SGHTA, CDR2 FQGNSA. This CDR3 reads CASSLGAGGQPQHF. CDR3 in DNA: TGTGCCAGCAGCTTAGGGGCAGGGGGTCAGCCCCAGCATTTT.

V usage is TRBV4-3 and J usage is TRBJ2-5; 7 bases are shared with TRBD1. With V trimmed by 2 bases and J by 4 bases, 13 bases remained unmatched. This CDR3 region has 17 residues. Germline V gives CDR1 LGHNA, CDR2 YSLEER. This CDR3 reads CASSQKGDKGGGETQYF. The CDR3 nucleotides read TGCGCCAGCAGCCAAAAAGGGGATAAAGGGGGCGGAGAGACCCAGTACTTC.

The chain combines TRBV30 with TRBJ1-6; D is unresolved. Trimming shortened V by 3 bases and J by 7 bases, and 13 bases separated the two germline ends. Germline lookup yields CDR1 GTSNPN and CDR2 SVGIG (reference sequence). CDR3 length: 14 residues. In DNA form, the CDR3 reads TGTGCCTGGAGGGAGTACATCGAGAATTCACCCCTCCACTTT. Translating gives CAWREYIENSPLHF.

This clone was counted between two and nine times. At one boundary the junction diverges from the germline segment, which might be a read error. V is TRBV7-7 and J is TRBJ2-1; D gene uncertain. The CDR3 covers 13 residues. Germline V lookup: CDR1 SSHAT, CDR2 FNYEAQ (reference sequence). Written as DNA, the CDR3 is TGTGCTAGCAGCTCCCAAAGGGACAATGAGCAGTTCTTC. Protein product: CASSSQRDNEQFF.

Only a few counts were recorded for this clone. This chain uses TRBV4-1 with TRBJ2-7, with D possibly being TRBD1 (6 bases). V lost 6 bases, J lost 0 bases, and 18 bases lay in between. Per germline, CDR1 MGHRA and CDR2 YSYEKL. This CDR3 contains 16 residues. The CDR3 reads CASRRQEGDLSYEQYF. The CDR3 DNA sequence: TGCGCCAGCAGACGGCAAGAGGGGGACCTCTCCTACGAGCAGTACTTC.

The V and J genes are TRBV7-9 and TRBJ1-2; possible D gene TRBD1, 5 bases. CDR1 and CDR2 from the germline V gene are SEHNR and FQNEAQ (reference sequence). CDR3 length: 15 amino acids. V was clipped by 5 bases and J by 0 bases, with 13 bases between them. The CDR3 DNA reads TGTGCCAGCAGCCAATTCGGACAAACTAACTATGGCTACACCTTC. It encodes CASSQFGQTNYGYTF.